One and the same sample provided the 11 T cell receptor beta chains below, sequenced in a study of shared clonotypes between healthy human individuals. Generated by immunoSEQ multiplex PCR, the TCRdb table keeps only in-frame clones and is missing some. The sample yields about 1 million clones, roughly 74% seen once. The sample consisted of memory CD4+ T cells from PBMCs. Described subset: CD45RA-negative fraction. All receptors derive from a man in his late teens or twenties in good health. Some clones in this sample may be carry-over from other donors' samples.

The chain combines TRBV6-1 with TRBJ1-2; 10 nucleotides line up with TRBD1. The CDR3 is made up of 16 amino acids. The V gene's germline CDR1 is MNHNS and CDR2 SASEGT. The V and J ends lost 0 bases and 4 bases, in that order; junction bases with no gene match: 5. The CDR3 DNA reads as TGTGCCAGCAGTGAAGCGGTGGGACAGGGGATCTATGGCTACACCTTC. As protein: CASSEAVGQGIYGYTF.

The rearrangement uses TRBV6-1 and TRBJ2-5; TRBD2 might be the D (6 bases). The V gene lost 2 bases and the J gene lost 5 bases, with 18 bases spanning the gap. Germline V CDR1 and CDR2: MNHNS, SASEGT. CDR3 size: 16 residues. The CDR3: CASSESSGSVWETQYF. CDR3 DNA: TGTGCCAGCAGTGAATCGAGCGGGTCTGTTTGGGAGACCCAGTACTTC.

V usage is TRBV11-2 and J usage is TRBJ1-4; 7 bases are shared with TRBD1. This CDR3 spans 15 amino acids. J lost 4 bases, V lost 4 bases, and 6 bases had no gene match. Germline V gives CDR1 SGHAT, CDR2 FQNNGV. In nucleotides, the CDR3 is TGTGCCAGCAGCTCCCTAGGGGGCTTTAATGAAAAACTGTTTTTT. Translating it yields CASSSLGGFNEKLFF.

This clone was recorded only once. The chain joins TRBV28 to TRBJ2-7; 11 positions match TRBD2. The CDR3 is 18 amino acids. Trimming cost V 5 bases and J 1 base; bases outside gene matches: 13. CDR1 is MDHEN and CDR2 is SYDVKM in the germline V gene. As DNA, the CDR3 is TGTGCCAGCAGTCCCTTCGCCTTGACTAGCGGGGCGTCCTACGAGCAGTACTTC. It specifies CASSPFALTSGASYEQYF.

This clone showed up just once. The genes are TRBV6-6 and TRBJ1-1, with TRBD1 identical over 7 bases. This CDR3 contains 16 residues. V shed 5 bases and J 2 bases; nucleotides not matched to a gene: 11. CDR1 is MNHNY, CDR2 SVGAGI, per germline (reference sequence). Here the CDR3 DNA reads TGTGCCAGCAGTGGACAGACAGGGCTGTTTAACACTGAAGCTTTCTTT. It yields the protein CASSGQTGLFNTEAFF.

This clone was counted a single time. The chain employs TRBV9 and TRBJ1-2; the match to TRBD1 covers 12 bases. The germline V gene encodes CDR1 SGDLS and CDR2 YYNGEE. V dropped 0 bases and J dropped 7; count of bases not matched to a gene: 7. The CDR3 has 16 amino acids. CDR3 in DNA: TGTGCCAGCAGCGTAGATCCCGGGACAGGGGGCTCTGGCTACACCTTC. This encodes CASSVDPGTGGSGYTF.

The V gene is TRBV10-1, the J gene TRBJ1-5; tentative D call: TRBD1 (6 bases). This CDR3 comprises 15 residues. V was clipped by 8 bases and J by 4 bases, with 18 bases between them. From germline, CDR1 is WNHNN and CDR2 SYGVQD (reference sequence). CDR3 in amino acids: CASRPTGLGNQPQHF. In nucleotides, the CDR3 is TGCGCCAGCCGCCCTACAGGGCTTGGGAATCAGCCCCAGCATTTT.

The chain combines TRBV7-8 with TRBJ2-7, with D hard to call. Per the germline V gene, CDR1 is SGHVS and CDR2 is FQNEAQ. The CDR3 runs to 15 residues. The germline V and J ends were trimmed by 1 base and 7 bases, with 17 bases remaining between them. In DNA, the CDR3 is TGTGCCAGCAGCTTAGGTTCTGTCTTTACGAGGGAGCAGTACTTC. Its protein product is CASSLGSVFTREQYF.

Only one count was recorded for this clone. The CDR3 spells CASRGLAGDNEQFF. The CDR3 DNA sequence: TGTGCCAGTAGGGGACTAGCGGGAGACAATGAGCAGTTCTTC. The chain has TRBV19 and TRBJ2-1, with 14 bases fitting TRBD2. The J segment lost 5 bases and the V segment lost 6 bases, leaving 0 bases of the junction unmatched. CDR1 is LNHDA and CDR2 is SQIVND in the germline V gene (reference sequence). This CDR3 spans 14 amino acids.

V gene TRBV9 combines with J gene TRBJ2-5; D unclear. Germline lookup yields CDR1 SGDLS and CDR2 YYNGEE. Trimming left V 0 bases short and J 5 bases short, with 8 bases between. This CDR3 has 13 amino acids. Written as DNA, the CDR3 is TGTGCCAGCAGCGTAGGACGGCTGGAGACCCAGTACTTC. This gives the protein CASSVGRLETQYF.

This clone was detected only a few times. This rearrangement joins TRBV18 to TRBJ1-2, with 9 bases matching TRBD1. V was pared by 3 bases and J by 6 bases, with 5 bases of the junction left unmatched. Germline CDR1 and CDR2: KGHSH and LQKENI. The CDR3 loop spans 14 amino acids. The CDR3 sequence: CASSPSGQGDGYTF. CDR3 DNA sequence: TGTGCCAGCTCACCCTCGGGACAGGGAGATGGCTACACCTTC.